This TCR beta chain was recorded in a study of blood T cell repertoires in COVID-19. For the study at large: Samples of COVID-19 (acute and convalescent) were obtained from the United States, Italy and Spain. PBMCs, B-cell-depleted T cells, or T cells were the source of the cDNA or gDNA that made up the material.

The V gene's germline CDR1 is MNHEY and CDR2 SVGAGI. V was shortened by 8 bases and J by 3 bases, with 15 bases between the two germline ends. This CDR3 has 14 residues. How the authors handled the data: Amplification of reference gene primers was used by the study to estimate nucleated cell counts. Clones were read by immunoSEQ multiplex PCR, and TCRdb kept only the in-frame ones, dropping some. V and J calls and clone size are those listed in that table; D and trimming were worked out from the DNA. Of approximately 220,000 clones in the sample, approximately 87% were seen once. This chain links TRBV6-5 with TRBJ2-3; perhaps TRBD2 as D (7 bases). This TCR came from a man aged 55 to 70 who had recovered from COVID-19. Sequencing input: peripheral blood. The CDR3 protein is CASDGGGSTDTQYF. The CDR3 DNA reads TGTGCCAGCGACGGCGGGGGCTCGACAGATACGCAGTATTTT.